Below, 25 T cell receptor beta chains from the same sample are listed, as sequenced in a study of CD8+CD57+ T cells in acquired aplastic anemia. Before being chosen for sequencing, patients had shown CD8+CD57+ cell expansion by flow cytometry. Researchers used genomic DNA as the template to profile TCR beta VDJ and CDR3. In TCRdb, the reads were re-called with MiXCR into one record per CDR3 protein. Of 160,000 or so distinct CDR3 sequences listed, about 50% were seen once; the top ten hold about 30%. Specimen: sorted CD4+, CD8+, or CD8+CD57+ T cells (not recorded which) from PBMCs. These receptors came from a human donor with aplastic anemia.

This clonotype has ten or more counts. This chain links TRBV3-1 with TRBJ1-2, with a tentative D call TRBD1 (5 bases). Germline V gene lookup returns CDR1 LGHDT and CDR2 YNNKEL (reference sequence). The ends were cut back, 0 bases at V and 4 bases at J, with 9 bases in the middle. The CDR3 length is 14 residues. The CDR3 protein is CASSQEGTGYGYTF. The CDR3 region has the DNA TGTGCCAGCAGCCAAGAGGGGACGGGCTATGGCTACACCTTC.

Notes on this clonotype: One end of the junction is discordant with germline, which a read error may explain. The chain uses TRBV9 and TRBJ1-2; no reliable D call. In germline, CDR1 is SGDLS, CDR2 YYNGEE. The CDR3 is made up of 16 amino acids. The CDR3 DNA reads as TGTACCAGCAGCCCCCGGGGAGGCATCGGTGACTATGGCTACACCTTC. The encoded protein is CTSSPRGGIGDYGYTF.

The rearrangement uses TRBV4-2 and TRBJ2-2; no clear D. The CDR3 sequence is 13 residues long. Germline-derived CDR1 and CDR2 are LGHNA and YNFKEQ. V lost 5 bases and J 4 bases, leaving 8 bases between the germline ends. The CDR3 loop is CASSDRFTGELFF. CDR3 nucleotide sequence: TGTGCCAGCAGCGATCGTTTCACCGGGGAGCTGTTTTTT.

This clonotype was counted ten times or more. The chain joins TRBV19 to TRBJ2-7, with 8 bases matching TRBD1. Germline CDR1 reads LNHDA; CDR2 reads SQIVND (reference sequence). The CDR3 consists of 14 residues. The trim removed 4 bases at V and 5 bases at J, leaving 7 bases unmatched. The CDR3 sequence is CASSTRTGTHEQYF. In nucleotides, the CDR3 is TGTGCCAGTAGTACTCGGACAGGGACCCACGAGCAGTACTTC.

This clonotype was counted only a few times. The chain carries TRBV2 and TRBJ1-5, with 7 bases fitting TRBD1. The germline V gene encodes CDR1 SNHLY and CDR2 FYNNEI. The CDR3 loop spans 15 amino acids. J gave up 11 bases and V 1 base, and 11 bases lay outside the gene matches. CDR3: CASSEGQGGGKAQHF. DNA for the CDR3: TGTGCCAGCAGTGAAGGGCAGGGGGGGGGGAAAGCCCAGCATTTT.

This clonotype has at least ten counts. The rearrangement uses TRBV2 and TRBJ2-3, with 9 bases aligning to TRBD1. This CDR3 has 17 residues. V shed 8 bases and J 1 base; nucleotides not matched to a gene: 13. The germline V gene encodes CDR1 SNHLY and CDR2 FYNNEI. CDR3 DNA: TGTGCCAGCGATATCTCTCAAACAGGGGGCGGCACAGATACGCAGTATTTT. Protein: CASDISQTGGGTDTQYF.

This chain connects TRBV10-3 to TRBJ1-6; 7 bases are shared with TRBD1. V lost 5 bases and J lost 5; bases outside the gene matches: 6. Germline loops: CDR1 ENHRY, CDR2 SYGVKD. This CDR3 spans 15 amino acids. CDR3 bases: TGTGCCATCAGTCCTCGGGACAGCGATAATTCACCCCTCCACTTT. Translation: CAISPRDSDNSPLHF.

Of note for this clonotype: A read error may produce the germline difference seen at one junction end. The chain is built from TRBV15 and TRBJ2-1; the D gene is possibly TRBD2 (6 bases). Germline V gene lookup returns CDR1 LNHNV and CDR2 YYDKDF (reference sequence). There are 15 residues in the CDR3. The CDR3 region has the DNA TGTGCCGCTGCTTGGGGGGAAAGCTCCTACAATGAGCAGTCCTTC. Amino acid sequence: CAAAWGESSYNEQSF.

In its sample, this clonotype was seen many times. The chain has TRBV5-1 and TRBJ2-2; the match to TRBD2 covers 12 bases. The CDR3 sequence is 16 residues long. Losses at the gene ends were 4 bases for V and 7 bases for J; bases not matched to a gene: 8. Germline-derived CDR1 and CDR2 are SGHRS and YFSETQ. The CDR3 sequence is CASSLAGGPMGGELFF. CDR3 in DNA: TGCGCCAGCAGCCTAGCGGGAGGGCCGATGGGCGGGGAGCTGTTTTTT.

The chain joins TRBV20-1 to TRBJ1-1; D is undetermined. CDR1 and CDR2 (germline): DFQATT, SNEGSKA (reference sequence). This CDR3 comprises 11 residues. V lost 8 bases and J lost 9, with 16 bases in between. The CDR3, as DNA: TGCAGTATACCAAGGCTGGGGAAAGCTTTCTTT. Amino acid sequence: CSIPRLGKAFF.

This clonotype was detected a few times. The chain uses TRBV5-6 and TRBJ1-2; unclear D gene. The CDR3 extends over 13 amino acids. V was pared by 4 bases and J by 2 bases, with 9 bases between. Germline CDR1 and CDR2: SGHDT and YYEEEE. The CDR3 sequence is CASSPVGNYGYTF. The CDR3 DNA follows: TGTGCCAGCAGCCCGGTTGGGAACTATGGCTACACCTTC. The variable domain in full, completed from reference TRBV5-6 and TRBJ1-2, reads DAGVTQSPTHLIKTRGQQVTLRCSPKSGHDTVSWYQQALGQGPQFIFQYYEEEERQRGNFPDRFSGHQFPNYSSELNVNALLLGDSALYLCASSPVGNYGYTFGSGTRLTVV.

This clonotype was picked up many times. The chain couples TRBV5-6 to TRBJ2-7; 13 nucleotides agree with TRBD2. The CDR3 contains 15 residues. Germline-derived CDR1 and CDR2 are SGHDT and YYEEEE. The V gene end was trimmed by 4 bases and the J gene end by 2 bases; junction bases not matched to a gene: 3. The CDR3 DNA reads TGTGCCAGCAGCGGACTAGCGGGGGATACCTACGAGCAGTACTTC. This gives the protein CASSGLAGDTYEQYF.

As to this clonotype: Possible read error: a much larger clone is one base away. V is TRBV4-1 and J is TRBJ2-1; D unclear. Germline CDR1 and CDR2: MGHRA and YSYEKL. The CDR3 loop spans 14 amino acids. CDR3: CTSSQDIEYNEQFF. CDR3 DNA: TGCACCAGCAGCCAAGATATCGAATACAATGAGCAGTTCTTC.

V is TRBV20-1 and J is TRBJ1-5, with D possibly matching TRBD1 (5 bases). Per germline, CDR1 DFQATT and CDR2 SNEGSKA (reference sequence). Trimming removed 5 bases at V and 0 bases at J, with 14 bases between. The CDR3 has 15 residues. Here the CDR3 reads CSAESGSHSNQPQHF. CDR3 nucleotides: TGCAGTGCTGAGTCAGGGAGTCATAGCAATCAGCCCCAGCATTTT.

This clonotype has more than one count but fewer than ten. The J gene is TRBJ2-2, the V gene TRBV2, with D possibly matching TRBD1 (8 bases). Germline CDR1 SNHLY, CDR2 FYNNEI. V was shortened by 6 bases and J by 6 bases, with 11 bases between the two germline ends. This CDR3 is 13 amino acids long. CDR3 coding DNA: TGTGCCAGCAGAACAGGGGGGGCCGGGGAGCTGTTTTTT. Translated: CASRTGGAGELFF.

This clonotype appeared many times. The chain uses TRBV2 and TRBJ2-7, with 11 bases identical to TRBD1. The V segment lost 6 bases and the J segment 2 bases; nucleotides outside the gene matches: 3. The CDR3 is 14 amino acids. Germline V lookup: CDR1 SNHLY, CDR2 FYNNEI. The CDR3 DNA reads TGTGCCAGCAGAGTGGACAGGGGGCCCTACGAGCAGTACTTC. Protein product: CASRVDRGPYEQYF.

This clonotype was seen a single time. The chain joins TRBV9 to TRBJ2-5; a possible D gene is TRBD2 (6 bases). This CDR3 spans 15 amino acids. V was clipped by 0 bases and J by 5 bases, with 14 bases between them. Germline loops: CDR1 SGDLS, CDR2 YYNGEE. Written as DNA, the CDR3 is TGTGCCAGCAGCGTAGGCCCGCAGGGAGGTGAGACCCAGTACTTC. The encoded protein is CASSVGPQGGETQYF.

This clonotype has ten or more counts. The chain joins TRBV7-8 to TRBJ2-5; 14 bases are a match to TRBD2. Germline CDR1 reads SGHVS; CDR2 reads FQNEAQ. This CDR3 contains 19 residues. V lost 2 bases to trimming and J lost 5 bases; unmatched junction nucleotides: 13. CDR3 sequence reads: CASSLRVGLAGGRGETQYF. The DNA for the CDR3 is TGTGCCAGCAGCTTACGAGTCGGACTAGCGGGAGGTCGCGGGGAGACCCAGTACTTC.

Only one count was recorded for this clonotype. One junction end does not reproduce the germline sequence, and a read error may be involved. V usage is TRBV24-1 and J usage is TRBJ2-5; the match to TRBD1 covers 9 bases. This CDR3 comprises 17 residues. Germline V CDR1 and CDR2: KGHDR, SFDVKD. The CDR3 nucleotides read TGTGCCACTAGTGAACCAAGCCGGGACAGGGTTTACGAGACCCAGCACTTC. Its protein product is CATSEPSRDRVYETQHF.

This clonotype was observed a handful of times. The CDR3 nucleotides read TGTGCCAGCAGCGGCTCCGGGACGGTCTATGGCTACACCTTC. Its protein product is CASSGSGTVYGYTF. The genes are TRBV9 and TRBJ1-2; a weak D match, TRBD1 (5 bases). The CDR3 runs to 14 residues. Germline values: CDR1 SGDLS, CDR2 YYNGEE. V was shortened by 3 bases and J by 4 bases, with 13 bases between the two germline ends.

V gene TRBV10-1 combines with J gene TRBJ1-6; D gene ambiguous. V lost 11 bases and J lost 8, with 22 bases in between. The germline V gene has CDR1 WNHNN and CDR2 SYGVQD (reference sequence). The length of the CDR3 is 15 residues. The CDR3 region has the DNA TGCGCCGGACTTCGGGGTTCAGTGTGTTATTCACCCCTCCACTTT. This encodes CAGLRGSVCYSPLHF.

This clonotype has more than one count but fewer than ten. The chain carries TRBV24-1 and TRBJ1-6; TRBD1 is a possible D gene (5 bases). Trimming stripped 7 bases from V and 6 bases from J, with 9 bases between. Germline assignment: CDR1 KGHDR and CDR2 SFDVKD. This CDR3 contains 13 residues. The CDR3 DNA reads TGTGCCACCAGCAGGGACCTTAATTCACCCCTCCACTTT. It translates to CATSRDLNSPLHF.

A word on this clonotype: Its ends do not fully match the called genes, so a read error is possible. The V call is TRBV24-1, the J call TRBJ2-5; 12 bases match TRBD2. CDR1 KGHDR and CDR2 SFDVKD come from the germline V gene. This CDR3 comprises 17 residues. Here the CDR3 DNA reads TGTGCCGCCAGTGATTTTGGGCTAGCGGGAGGGAAGGAGACCCAGTACTTC. This gives the protein CAASDFGLAGGKETQYF.

This clonotype was observed a handful of times. The V call is TRBV5-4, the J call TRBJ2-3; 12 nucleotides agree with TRBD2. V gave up 0 bases and J gave up 2 bases; unmatched junction bases: 13. Germline V gene lookup returns CDR1 SGHNT and CDR2 YYREEE (reference sequence). The CDR3 consists of 20 residues. In DNA form, the CDR3 reads TGTGCCAGCAGCTTGGAGTCTAGCGGGAGGGGATGGGGCTACACAGATACGCAGTATTTT. Protein product: CASSLESSGRGWGYTDTQYF.

V is TRBV29-1 and J is TRBJ2-7, with 9 bases identical to TRBD1. The trim removed 0 bases at V and 5 bases at J, leaving 8 bases unmatched. There are 15 residues in the CDR3. The germline V gene encodes CDR1 SQVTM and CDR2 ANQGSEA. CDR3 DNA: TGCAGCGTTGAAGATTCGGGGGACAGGGTTCACGAGCAGTACTTC. Amino acids: CSVEDSGDRVHEQYF.